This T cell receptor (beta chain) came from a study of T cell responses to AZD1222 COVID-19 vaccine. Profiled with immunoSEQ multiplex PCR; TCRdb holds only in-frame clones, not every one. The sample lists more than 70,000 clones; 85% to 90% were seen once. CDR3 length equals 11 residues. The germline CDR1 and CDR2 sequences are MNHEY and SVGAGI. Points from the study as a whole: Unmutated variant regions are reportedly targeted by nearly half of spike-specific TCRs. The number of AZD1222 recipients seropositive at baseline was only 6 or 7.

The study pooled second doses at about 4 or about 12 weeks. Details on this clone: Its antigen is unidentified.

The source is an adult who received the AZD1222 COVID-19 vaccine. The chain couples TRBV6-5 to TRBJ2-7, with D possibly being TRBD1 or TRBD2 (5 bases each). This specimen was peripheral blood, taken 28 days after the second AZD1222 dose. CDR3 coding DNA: TGTGTTTCCGGGGCGCCCTACGAGCAGTACTTC. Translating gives CVSGAPYEQYF.